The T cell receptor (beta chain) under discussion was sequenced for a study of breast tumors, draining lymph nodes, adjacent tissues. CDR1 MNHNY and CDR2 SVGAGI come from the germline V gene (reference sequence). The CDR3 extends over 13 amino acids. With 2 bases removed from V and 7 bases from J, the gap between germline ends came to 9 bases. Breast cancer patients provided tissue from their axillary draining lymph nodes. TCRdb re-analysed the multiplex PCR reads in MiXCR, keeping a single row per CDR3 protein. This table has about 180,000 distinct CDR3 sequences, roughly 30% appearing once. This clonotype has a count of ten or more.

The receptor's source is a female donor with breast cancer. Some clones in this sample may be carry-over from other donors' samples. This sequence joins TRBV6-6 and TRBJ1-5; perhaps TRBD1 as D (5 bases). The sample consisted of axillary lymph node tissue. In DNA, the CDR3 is TGTGCCAGCAGTTACCAGGGTCAGCAGCCCCAGCATTTT. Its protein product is CASSYQGQQPQHF.